This T cell receptor beta chain appears in the sequencing data of a study of shared clonotypes between healthy human individuals. Produced via immunoSEQ multiplex PCR; TCRdb's table is partial and in-frame only. The data show under 600,000 clones, 75% to 80% seen once. Sequencing was done on a sample of PBMCs. The receptor comes from a woman in her 40s in good health. Some clones in this sample may be carry-over from other donors' samples.

The CDR3 sequence: CASSRTSGTTDTQYF. CDR3 bases: TGCGCCAGCAGCCGGACTAGCGGAACCACAGATACGCAGTATTTT. The rearrangement links TRBV4-3 to TRBJ2-3, with 10 bases that match TRBD2. Per the germline V gene, CDR1 is LGHNA and CDR2 is YSLEER. This CDR3 contains 15 residues. V lost 4 bases to trimming and J lost 2 bases; unmatched junction nucleotides: 3.